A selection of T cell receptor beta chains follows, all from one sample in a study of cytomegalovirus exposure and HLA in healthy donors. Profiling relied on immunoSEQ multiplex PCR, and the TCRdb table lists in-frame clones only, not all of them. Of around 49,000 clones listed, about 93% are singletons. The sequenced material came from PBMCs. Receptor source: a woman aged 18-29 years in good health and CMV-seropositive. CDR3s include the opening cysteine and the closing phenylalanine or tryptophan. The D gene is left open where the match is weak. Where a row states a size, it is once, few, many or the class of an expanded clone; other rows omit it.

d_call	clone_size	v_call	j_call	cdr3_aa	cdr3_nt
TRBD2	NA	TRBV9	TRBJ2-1	CASSDSGSLYNEQFF	TGTGCCAGCAGTGATAGCGGGAGTCTTTACAATGAGCAGTTCTTC
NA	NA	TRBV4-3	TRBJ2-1	CASSQEPGLKNNEQFF	TGCGCCAGCAGCCAAGAACCGGGACTCAAAAACAATGAGCAGTTCTTC
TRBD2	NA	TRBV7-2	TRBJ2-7	CASSLGVAGGGGVGQYF	TGTGCCAGCAGCTTGGGGGTAGCGGGAGGCGGGGGGGTTGGGCAGTACTTC
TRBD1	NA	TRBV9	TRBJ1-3	CASSGLSGQADGAGNTIYF	TGTGCCAGCAGCGGCCTATCGGGACAGGCGGATGGGGCTGGAAACACCATATATTTT
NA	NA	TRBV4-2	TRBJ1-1	CASSQVTGNTEAFF	TGTGCCAGCAGCCAAGTTACGGGGAACACTGAAGCTTTCTTT
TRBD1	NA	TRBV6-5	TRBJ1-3	CASSYGTGLPGNTIYF	TGTGCCAGCAGTTACGGGACAGGGCTTCCCGGAAACACCATATATTTT
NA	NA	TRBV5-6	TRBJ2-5	CASSLGAEGTQYF	TGTGCCAGCAGCTTGGGGGCGGAGGGGACCCAGTACTTC
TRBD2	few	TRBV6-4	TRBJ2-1	CASSDSLAGPYNEQFF	TGTGCCAGCAGTGACTCTCTAGCGGGGCCATACAATGAGCAGTTCTTC
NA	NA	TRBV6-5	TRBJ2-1	CASSQGNNEQFF	TGTGCCAGCAGCCAGGGTAACAATGAGCAGTTCTTC
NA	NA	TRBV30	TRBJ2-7	CAWSVSGFYEQYF	TGTGCCTGGAGTGTGTCAGGGTTCTACGAGCAGTACTTC
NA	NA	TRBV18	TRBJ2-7	CASSEAGTYEQYF	TGTGCCAGCTCAGAGGCGGGTACCTACGAGCAGTACTTC
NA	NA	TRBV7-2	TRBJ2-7	CASSSGDRYEQYF	TGTGCCAGCAGCTCGGGGGACCGTTACGAGCAGTACTTC
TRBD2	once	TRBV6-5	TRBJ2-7	CASSPLRGSVGEQYF	TGTGCCAGCAGTCCCCTTCGCGGGAGCGTCGGGGAGCAGTACTTC
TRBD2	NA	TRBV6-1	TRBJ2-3	CASSEAASGRADTQYF	TGTGCCAGCAGTGAAGCGGCTAGCGGGAGGGCAGATACGCAGTATTTT
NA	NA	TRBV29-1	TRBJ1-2	CSVAGVQNYGYTF	TGCAGCGTTGCGGGGGTCCAGAACTATGGCTACACCTTC
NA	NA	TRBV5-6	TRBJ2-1	CASSLGTLGPNEQFF	TGTGCCAGCAGCTTAGGGACTCTGGGGCCCAATGAGCAGTTCTTC
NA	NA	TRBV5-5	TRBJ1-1	CASSRGISTEAFF	TGTGCCAGCAGCCGAGGAATTTCCACTGAAGCTTTCTTT
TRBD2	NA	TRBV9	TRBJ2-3	CASSVGGGGDTQYF	TGTGCCAGCAGCGTTGGTGGGGGGGGAGATACGCAGTATTTT
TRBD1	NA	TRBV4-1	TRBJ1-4	CASSQDFGQGKKLFF	TGCGCCAGCAGCCAAGATTTTGGACAGGGGAAAAAACTGTTTTTT
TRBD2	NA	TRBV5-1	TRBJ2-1	CASSTSGSYNEQFF	TGCGCCAGCAGCACGAGCGGGAGCTACAATGAGCAGTTCTTC
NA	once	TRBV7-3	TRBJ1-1	CASSLQYGTEAFF	TGTGCCAGCAGCTTACAGTACGGGACTGAAGCTTTCTTT
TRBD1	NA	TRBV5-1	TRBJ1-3	CASSTGQGNTIYF	TGCGCCAGCAGCACGGGACAGGGGAACACCATATATTTT
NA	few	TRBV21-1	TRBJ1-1	CASSKGGVVVNTEAFF	TGTGCCAGCAGCAAAGGGGGGGTCGTCGTGAACACTGAAGCTTTCTTT
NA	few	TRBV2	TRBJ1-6	CASSFGQPYNSPLHF	TGTGCCAGCAGTTTCGGACAGCCATATAATTCACCCCTCCACTTT
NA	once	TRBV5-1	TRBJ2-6	CASSPSGASGANVLTF	TGCGCCAGCAGCCCCTCGGGTGCCTCTGGGGCCAACGTCCTGACTTTC
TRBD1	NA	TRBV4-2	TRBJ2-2	CASSQDMAGGRTGELFF	TGTGCCAGCAGCCAAGATATGGCAGGGGGCCGCACCGGGGAGCTGTTTTTT
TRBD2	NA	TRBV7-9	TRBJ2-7	CASSARDYTYEQYF	TGTGCCAGCAGCGCCCGGGACTACACCTACGAGCAGTACTTC
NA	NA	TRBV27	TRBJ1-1	CASSQTRSEAFF	TGTGCCAGCAGTCAGACAAGATCTGAAGCTTTCTTT
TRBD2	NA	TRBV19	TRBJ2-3	CASSLAGADTQYF	TGTGCCAGTAGCCTAGCGGGAGCAGATACGCAGTATTTT
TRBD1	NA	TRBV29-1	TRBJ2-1	CSDKVGTGVYEQFF	TGCAGCGACAAGGTCGGGACAGGGGTATATGAGCAGTTCTTC
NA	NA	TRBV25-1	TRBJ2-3	CASSEDSYTQYF	TGTGCCAGCAGTGAGGACAGCTATACGCAGTATTTT
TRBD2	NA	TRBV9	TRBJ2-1	CASSALLAGVNEQFF	TGTGCCAGCAGCGCCCTACTAGCGGGAGTAAATGAGCAGTTCTTC
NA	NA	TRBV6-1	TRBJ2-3	CASSEEAFMADTQYF	TGTGCCAGCAGTGAGGAGGCCTTTATGGCAGATACGCAGTATTTT
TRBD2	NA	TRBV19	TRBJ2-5	CASSLVAGGRPQETQYF	TGTGCCAGTAGTCTAGTAGCGGGGGGGCGCCCACAAGAGACCCAGTACTTC
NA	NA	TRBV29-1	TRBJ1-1	CSVRGGGLDTEAFF	TGCAGCGTGAGGGGCGGGGGGCTGGACACTGAAGCTTTCTTT
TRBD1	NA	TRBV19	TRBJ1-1	CASGTGDMNTEAFF	TGTGCCAGTGGGACAGGAGACATGAACACTGAAGCTTTCTTT
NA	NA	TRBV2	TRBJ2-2	CASSVAGSDGELFF	TGTGCCAGCAGTGTTGCCGGTAGCGACGGGGAGCTGTTTTTT
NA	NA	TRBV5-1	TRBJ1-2	CASRRRATGQGVYGYTF	TGCGCCAGCAGACGAAGAGCTACAGGTCAGGGCGTCTATGGCTACACCTTC
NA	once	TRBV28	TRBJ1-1	CASSSLDTEAFF	TGTGCCAGCAGTTCCCTCGACACTGAAGCTTTCTTT
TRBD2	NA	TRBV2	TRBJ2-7	CAAPPTSGLPLEQYF	TGTGCCGCCCCGCCTACTAGCGGGCTCCCCCTCGAGCAGTACTTC
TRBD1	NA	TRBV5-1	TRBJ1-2	CASSLGPGQGYGYTF	TGCGCCAGCAGCTTGGGCCCGGGACAGGGATATGGCTACACCTTC
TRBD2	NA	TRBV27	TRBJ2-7	CASRASGSPYEQYF	TGTGCCAGCAGAGCTAGCGGGTCCCCCTACGAGCAGTACTTC
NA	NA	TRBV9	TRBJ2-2	CASSGGGQAGELFF	TGTGCCAGCAGCGGGGGGGGCCAGGCCGGGGAGCTGTTTTTT
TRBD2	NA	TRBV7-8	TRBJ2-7	CASSPTSGRANEQYF	TGTGCCAGCAGCCCAACTAGCGGGAGAGCGAACGAGCAGTACTTC
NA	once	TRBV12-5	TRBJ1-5	CASGLDFGRASNQPQHF	TGTGCTAGTGGTTTGGACTTTGGCAGGGCTAGCAATCAGCCCCAGCATTTT
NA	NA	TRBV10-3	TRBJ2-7	CAISASQQARSEQYF	TGTGCCATCAGTGCGTCTCAACAGGCCCGAAGCGAGCAGTACTTC